This T cell receptor (beta chain) emerged from a study of cytomegalovirus exposure and HLA in healthy donors. Study information: The approximately 710 first-cohort repertoires and the 130 or so validation repertoires shared the same platform, a later analysis reported.

The assay was immunoSEQ multiplex PCR, and TCRdb's table has in-frame clones only and misses some. Counted here are 110,000 to 150,000 clones, 90% occurring once; the ten biggest clones make up about 6.7%. Study-wide results and caveats: With high specificity and sensitivity, the classifier reportedly diagnosed cytomegalovirus status. The authors confirmed in vitro that three CMV-associated chains were specific for CMV antigens.

The germline V and J ends were trimmed by 3 bases and 2 bases, with 12 bases remaining between them. The CDR3 spans 15 residues. Germline V CDR1 and CDR2: SGHRS, YFSETQ. In regard to this clone: Its target is unknown.

The chain couples TRBV5-1 to TRBJ2-1, with a possible D match to TRBD2 (5 bases). The sample taken for sequencing was PBMCs. This clonotype was obtained from a woman aged 25 to 45 in good health and CMV-seropositive. CDR3 DNA sequence: TGCGCCAGCAGCTCCGTAGCGAACACCTACAATGAGCAGTTCTTC. It specifies CASSSVANTYNEQFF.